The 18 T cell receptor beta chains below come from one sample, sequenced in a study of cytomegalovirus exposure and HLA in healthy donors. Primers: 60 Vbeta forward and 13 Jbeta reverse. Sequencing was performed with immunoSEQ multiplex PCR; in TCRdb, only in-frame clones are kept and a portion is missing. The sample yields about 160,000 clones, approximately 81% seen once. Sequenced sample: PBMCs. The receptors shown here come from a man between 18 and 35 years old in good health and CMV-seropositive.

The rearrangement joins TRBV7-2 to TRBJ2-3, with a weak D call TRBD2 (5 bases). Germline CDR1 and CDR2: SGHTA and FQGNSA. Trimming pared 3 bases from V and 8 bases from J, leaving 18 bases between. The CDR3 runs 15 residues. For the CDR3, the DNA is TGTGCCAGCAGCTTCGGTGACCAGACCAGCGGTACGCAGTATTTT. Its translation is CASSFGDQTSGTQYF.

The chain carries TRBV9 and TRBJ1-2, with D unresolved. V was pared by 2 bases and J by 2 bases, with 10 bases between. Germline V gives CDR1 SGDLS, CDR2 YYNGEE. CDR3 length: 14 amino acids. CDR3 bases: TGTGCCAGCAGCGTTGACAACCGAAACTATGGCTACACCTTC. Protein product: CASSVDNRNYGYTF. The full variable domain, completed using reference TRBV9 and TRBJ1-2, is DSGVTQTPKHLITATGQRVTLRCSPRSGDLSVYWYQQSLDQGLQFLIQYYNGEERAKGNILERFSAQQFPDLHSELNLSSLELGDSALYFCASSVDNRNYGYTFGSGTRLTVV.

This chain connects TRBV27 to TRBJ2-7; 9 bases line up with TRBD1. The CDR3 sequence is 16 residues long. Trimming removed 3 bases from V and 3 bases from J; junction bases left unmatched: 9. CDR1 is MNHEY, CDR2 SMNVEV, per germline (reference sequence). Written as DNA, the CDR3 is TGTGCCAGCAGTTTTTTCGCGGGACAGGGCGACTACGAGCAGTACTTC. This encodes CASSFFAGQGDYEQYF.

The rearrangement uses TRBV7-9 and TRBJ1-1, with no clear D. This CDR3 comprises 12 residues. The germline V gene encodes CDR1 SEHNR and CDR2 FQNEAQ (reference sequence). V lost 5 bases and J 1 base, leaving 5 bases between the germline ends. This CDR3 is CASSQQNTEAFF. In DNA, the CDR3 is TGTGCCAGCAGCCAACAGAACACTGAAGCTTTCTTT.

The chain carries TRBV7-2 and TRBJ2-5; TRBD1 matches 7 bases. Looked up from germline, CDR1 is SGHTA and CDR2 is FQGNSA. V was pared by 5 bases and J by 5 bases, with 11 bases of the junction left unmatched. The CDR3 spans 15 residues. The CDR3, as DNA: TGTGCCAGCAGCGCAACAGGGGTGGTTAGCGAGACCCAGTACTTC. Translated, it gives CASSATGVVSETQYF.

This rearrangement joins TRBV29-1 to TRBJ1-2; 7 bases line up with TRBD1. The V gene's germline CDR1 is SQVTM and CDR2 ANQGSEA. The ends lost 5 bases at V and 5 bases at J; junction bases unmatched: 2. The CDR3 sequence is 11 residues long. CDR3 amino acids: CSVPTGYGYTF. As DNA, the CDR3 is TGCAGCGTTCCGACAGGGTATGGCTACACCTTC.

V and J are TRBV6-1 and TRBJ1-5, with D tentatively TRBD1 (5 bases). V lost 1 base and J 5 bases, leaving 12 bases between the germline ends. CDR3 length: 15 residues. Germline values: CDR1 MNHNS, CDR2 SASEGT. The CDR3 spells CASSEGAGSYQPQHF. In nucleotides, the CDR3 is TGTGCCAGCAGTGAAGGGGCAGGGTCTTATCAGCCCCAGCATTTT.

This clone was seen once. The chain couples TRBV30 to TRBJ1-6; a possible D gene is TRBD1 (5 bases). V lost 2 bases and J 5 bases, leaving 25 bases between the germline ends. Looked up from germline, CDR1 is GTSNPN and CDR2 is SVGIG (reference sequence). This CDR3 spans 19 amino acids. The CDR3 reads CAWSPQSTVLYVHNSPLHF. As DNA, the CDR3 is TGTGCCTGGAGTCCTCAATCGACAGTCCTGTACGTCCATAATTCACCCCTCCACTTT.

The chain combines TRBV2 with TRBJ1-2; TRBD1 is a possible D gene (6 bases). CDR3 length equals 15 residues. Germline V CDR1 and CDR2: SNHLY, FYNNEI. The V end lost 3 bases, the J end lost 4 bases, and 15 bases lay between the germline ends. Here the CDR3 reads CASSEGAPQIYGYTF. The CDR3 DNA follows: TGTGCCAGCAGTGAGGGGGCACCTCAGATCTATGGCTACACCTTC.

The rearrangement joins TRBV5-6 to TRBJ1-2, with D possibly being TRBD1 (6 bases). The length of the CDR3 is 13 residues. Trimming shortened V by 0 bases and J by 6 bases, and 9 bases separated the two germline ends. Germline V gene sequence: CDR1 SGHDT, CDR2 YYEEEE. CDR3 coding DNA: TGTGCCAGCAGCTTGGGGGGGCTCAATGGCTACACCTTC. Translating gives CASSLGGLNGYTF.

The chain links TRBV4-2 to TRBJ1-1; 8 bases are shared with TRBD1. The CDR3 consists of 15 residues. The germline V gene has CDR1 LGHNA and CDR2 YNFKEQ. The ends lost 2 bases at V and 3 bases at J; junction bases unmatched: 5. This CDR3 is CASSQPDRADTEAFF. CDR3 bases: TGTGCCAGCAGCCAACCGGACAGGGCGGACACTGAAGCTTTCTTT.

This chain connects TRBV7-9 to TRBJ1-1; D perhaps matches TRBD1 (6 bases). This CDR3 comprises 15 residues. The germline V gene has CDR1 SEHNR and CDR2 FQNEAQ (reference sequence). Between the trimmed V and J ends, which lost 1 base and 0 bases, there was a span of 9 bases. DNA of the CDR3: TGTGCCAGCAGCTTAGACGCAGGGGTGAACACTGAAGCTTTCTTT. This encodes CASSLDAGVNTEAFF.

V and J are TRBV27 and TRBJ1-3; 10 positions match TRBD1. CDR1 MNHEY and CDR2 SMNVEV come from the germline V gene (reference sequence). The trim removed 4 bases at V and 3 bases at J, leaving 9 bases unmatched. The CDR3 runs to 17 residues. CDR3 residues: CASSSSRDRGGGNTIYF. CDR3 sequence (DNA): TGTGCCAGCAGTTCGTCCCGGGACAGGGGAGGTGGAAACACCATATATTTT.

In its sample, this clone was seen a few times. V is TRBV7-6 and J is TRBJ2-2; TRBD1 aligns across 9 bases. CDR3 length: 14 residues. The ends lost 7 bases at V and 9 bases at J; junction bases unmatched: 9. Germline loops: CDR1 SGHVS, CDR2 FNYEAQ. The CDR3 region is CASTGTGRSRELFF. The CDR3, as DNA: TGTGCCAGCACCGGGACAGGGCGATCACGGGAGCTGTTTTTT.

This clone was recorded only once. This chain joins TRBV5-4 and TRBJ1-2; the match to TRBD1 covers 10 bases. The J segment lost 8 bases and the V segment lost 2 bases, leaving 3 bases of the junction unmatched. Per the germline V gene, CDR1 is SGHNT and CDR2 is YYREEE (reference sequence). The CDR3 sequence is 13 residues long. As DNA, the CDR3 is TGTGCCAGCAGCTTAGACAGGGGGCCAGGCTACACCTTC. Amino acid sequence: CASSLDRGPGYTF.

This clone was recorded only once. This chain links TRBV7-9 with TRBJ2-1; 9 bases agree with TRBD1. In germline, CDR1 is SEHNR, CDR2 FQNEAQ (reference sequence). This CDR3 region has 15 residues. Unmatched junction bases numbered 5, after V lost 3 bases and J lost 5 bases. CDR3 loop: CASSLSDRGDNEQFF. CDR3 DNA sequence: TGTGCCAGCAGCTTGTCGGACAGGGGCGACAATGAGCAGTTCTTC. Variable domain in full (rest from reference TRBV7-9 and TRBJ2-1): DTGVSQNPRHKITKRGQNVTFRCDPISEHNRLYWYRQTLGQGPEFLTYFQNEAQLEKSRLLSDRFSAERPKGSFSTLEIQRTEQGDSAMYLCASSLSDRGDNEQFFGPGTRLTVL.

This clone was found once. The chain is built from TRBV18 and TRBJ2-1; possible D gene TRBD2, 6 bases. V lost 0 bases and J 10 bases, leaving 19 bases between the germline ends. This CDR3 has 16 amino acids. Germline V CDR1 and CDR2: KGHSH, LQKENI. The CDR3 is CASSPPGAGGVGEQFF. The CDR3 bases are TGTGCCAGCTCACCACCGGGAGCCGGGGGAGTTGGCGAGCAGTTCTTC.

This chain connects TRBV19 to TRBJ1-5, with D maybe TRBD1 (5 bases). The CDR3 is 12 amino acids. CDR1 is LNHDA and CDR2 is SQIVND in the germline V gene (reference sequence). V lost 6 bases, J lost 6 bases, and 9 bases lay in between. CDR3 loop: CASRERGQPQHF. The CDR3 nucleotides are TGTGCCAGTAGGGAAAGGGGTCAGCCCCAGCATTTT.